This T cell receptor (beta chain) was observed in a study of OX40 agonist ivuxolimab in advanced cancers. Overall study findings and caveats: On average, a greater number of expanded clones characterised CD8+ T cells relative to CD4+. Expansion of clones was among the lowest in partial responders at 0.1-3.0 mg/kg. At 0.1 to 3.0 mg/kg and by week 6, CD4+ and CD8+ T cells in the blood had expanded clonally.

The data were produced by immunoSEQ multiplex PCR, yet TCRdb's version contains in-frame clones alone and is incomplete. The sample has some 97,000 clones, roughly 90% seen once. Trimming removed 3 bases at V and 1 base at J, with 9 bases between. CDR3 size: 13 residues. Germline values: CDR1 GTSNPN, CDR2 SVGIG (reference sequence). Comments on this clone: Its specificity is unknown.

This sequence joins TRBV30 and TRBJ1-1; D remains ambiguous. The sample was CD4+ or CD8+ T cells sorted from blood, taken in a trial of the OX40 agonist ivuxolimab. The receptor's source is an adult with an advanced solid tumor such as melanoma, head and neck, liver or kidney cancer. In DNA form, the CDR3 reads TGTGCCTGGAGGGCATTGCCGAACACTGAAGCTTTCTTT. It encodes CAWRALPNTEAFF.